The 3 T cell receptor beta chains presented below share a single source sample, sequenced in a study of blood T cell repertoires in COVID-19. The protocol was immunoSEQ multiplex PCR, while the TCRdb copy is restricted to in-frame clones and leaves out a portion. Of some 420,000 clones in the sample, approximately 92% were seen once. The sequencing sample was made of PBMCs or T cells enriched from blood (not recorded which). The receptor source for this set is a man aged 25-45 years who had recovered from COVID-19.

The chain joins TRBV5-1 to TRBJ1-2; TRBD1 matches at 10 bases. The CDR3 is made up of 15 amino acids. Germline CDR1 reads SGHRS; CDR2 reads YFSETQ. After removal of 0 bases from V and 1 base from J, the junction contained 0 bases not matched to a gene. CDR3 coding DNA: TGCGCCAGCAGCTTGGGGGACAGGGGTAACTATGGCTACACCTTC. As protein: CASSLGDRGNYGYTF.

This chain joins TRBV19 and TRBJ2-1; 7 bases line up with TRBD2. V shed 6 bases, J shed 6 bases, and the junction held 11 bases outside the gene matches. The CDR3 extends over 15 amino acids. Germline CDR1 and CDR2: LNHDA and SQIVND (reference sequence). CDR3 sequence reads: CASRSSGRWGNEQFF. CDR3 DNA: TGTGCCAGTAGGTCTAGCGGACGTTGGGGCAATGAGCAGTTCTTC.

The chain combines TRBV2 with TRBJ1-1, with 7 bases fitting TRBD1. This CDR3 comprises 12 residues. V was clipped by 7 bases and J by 5 bases; unmatched bases: 4. Germline V gene sequence: CDR1 SNHLY, CDR2 FYNNEI. The CDR3: CASTTQGTEAFF. In DNA, the CDR3 is TGTGCCAGCACCACACAGGGGACTGAAGCTTTCTTT. The variable domain in full, completed from reference TRBV2 and TRBJ1-1, reads EPEVTQTPSHQVTQMGQEVILRCVPISNHLYFYWYRQILGQKVEFLVSFYNNEISEKSEIFDDQFSVERPDGSNFTLKIRSTKLEDSAMYFCASTTQGTEAFFGQGTRLTVV.